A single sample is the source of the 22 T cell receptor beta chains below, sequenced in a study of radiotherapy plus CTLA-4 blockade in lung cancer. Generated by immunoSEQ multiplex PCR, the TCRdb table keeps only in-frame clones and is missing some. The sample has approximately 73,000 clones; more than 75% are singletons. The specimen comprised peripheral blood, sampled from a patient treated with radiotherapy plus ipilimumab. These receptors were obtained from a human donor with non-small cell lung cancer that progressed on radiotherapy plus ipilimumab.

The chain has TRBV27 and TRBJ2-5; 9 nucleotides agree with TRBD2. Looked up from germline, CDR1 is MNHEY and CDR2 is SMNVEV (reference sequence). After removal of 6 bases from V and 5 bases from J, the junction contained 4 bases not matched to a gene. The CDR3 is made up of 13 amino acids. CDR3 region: CASSWTSDETQYF. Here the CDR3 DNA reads TGTGCCAGCAGCTGGACTAGCGACGAGACCCAGTACTTC.

The CDR3 sequence is CASRQGLSSEKLFF. CDR3 coding DNA: TGTGCCAGCAGGCAGGGACTGTCGAGTGAAAAACTGTTTTTT. The J gene is TRBJ1-4, the V gene TRBV6-5, with TRBD1 as a possible D gene (5 bases). Germline CDR1 reads MNHEY; CDR2 reads SVGAGI. Trimming took 6 bases from V and 7 from J, leaving 15 bases between them. The CDR3 totals 14 residues.

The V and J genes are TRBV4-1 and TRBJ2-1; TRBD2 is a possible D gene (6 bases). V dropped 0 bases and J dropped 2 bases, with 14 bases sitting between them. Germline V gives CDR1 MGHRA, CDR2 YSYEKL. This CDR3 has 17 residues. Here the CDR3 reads CASSQEGEAGTYNEQFF. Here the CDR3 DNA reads TGCGCCAGCAGCCAAGAAGGTGAGGCGGGAACCTACAATGAGCAGTTCTTC.

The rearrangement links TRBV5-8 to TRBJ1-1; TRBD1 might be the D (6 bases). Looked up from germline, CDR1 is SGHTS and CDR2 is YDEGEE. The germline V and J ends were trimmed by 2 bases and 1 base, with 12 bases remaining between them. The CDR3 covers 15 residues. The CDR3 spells CASSFQGIENTEAFF. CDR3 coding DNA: TGTGCCAGCAGCTTCCAGGGGATTGAGAACACTGAAGCTTTCTTT.

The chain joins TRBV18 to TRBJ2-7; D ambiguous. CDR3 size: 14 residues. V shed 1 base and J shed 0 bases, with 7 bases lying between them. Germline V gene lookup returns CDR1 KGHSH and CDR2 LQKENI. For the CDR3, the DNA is TGTGCCAGCTCACCACAGGCAGGCTCCTACGAGCAGTACGTC. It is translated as CASSPQAGSYEQYV.

CDR3 loop: CASSLVAGWGNTEAFF. The CDR3 bases are TGTGCCAGCAGCCTAGTAGCAGGTTGGGGGAATACTGAAGCTTTCTTT. The chain carries TRBV7-9 and TRBJ1-1, with a weak D call TRBD1 (5 bases). Per the germline V gene, CDR1 is SEHNR and CDR2 is FQNEAQ (reference sequence). V was shortened by 5 bases and J by 5 bases, with 21 bases between the two germline ends. The CDR3 contains 16 residues.

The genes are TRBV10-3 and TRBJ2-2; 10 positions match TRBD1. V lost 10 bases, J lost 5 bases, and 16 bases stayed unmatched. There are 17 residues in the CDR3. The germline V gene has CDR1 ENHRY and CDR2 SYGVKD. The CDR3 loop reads CATHPGQGKVGTGELFF. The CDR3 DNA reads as TGTGCCACCCATCCGGGACAGGGGAAAGTTGGGACCGGGGAGCTGTTTTTT.

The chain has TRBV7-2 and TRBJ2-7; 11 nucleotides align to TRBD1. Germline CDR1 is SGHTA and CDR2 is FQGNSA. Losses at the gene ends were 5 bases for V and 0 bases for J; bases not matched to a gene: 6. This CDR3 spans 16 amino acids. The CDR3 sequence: CASSRTGGLSSYEQYV. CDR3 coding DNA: TGTGCCAGCAGCCGGACAGGGGGCCTGAGCTCCTACGAGCAGTACGTC.

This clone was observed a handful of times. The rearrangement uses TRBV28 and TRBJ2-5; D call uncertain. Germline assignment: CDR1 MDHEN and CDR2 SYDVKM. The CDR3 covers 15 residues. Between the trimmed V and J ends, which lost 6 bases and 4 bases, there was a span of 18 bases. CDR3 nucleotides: TGTGCCAGCAGCTCAGTCGGGCCAGGTCGAGAGACCCAGTACTTC. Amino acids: CASSSVGPGRETQYF.

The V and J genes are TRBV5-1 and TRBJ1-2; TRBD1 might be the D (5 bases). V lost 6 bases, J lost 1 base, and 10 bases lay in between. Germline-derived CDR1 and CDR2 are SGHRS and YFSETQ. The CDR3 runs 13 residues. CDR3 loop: CASTGGSNYGYTF. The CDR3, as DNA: TGCGCCAGCACCGGGGGGAGTAACTATGGCTACACCTTC.

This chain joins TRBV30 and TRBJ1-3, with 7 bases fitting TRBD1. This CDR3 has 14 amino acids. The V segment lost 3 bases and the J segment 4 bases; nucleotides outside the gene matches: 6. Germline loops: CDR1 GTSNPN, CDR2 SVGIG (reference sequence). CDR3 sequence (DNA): TGTGCCTGGAGGACAGGGCCAGCGGGAAACACCATATATTTT. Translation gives CAWRTGPAGNTIYF.

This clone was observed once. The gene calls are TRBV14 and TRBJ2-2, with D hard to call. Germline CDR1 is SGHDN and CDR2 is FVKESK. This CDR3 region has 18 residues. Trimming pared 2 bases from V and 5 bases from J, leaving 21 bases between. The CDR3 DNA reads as TGTGCCAGCAGCCAAAGGACCCCGGGCCCCAGGTGGACCGGGGAGCTGTTTTTT. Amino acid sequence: CASSQRTPGPRWTGELFF.

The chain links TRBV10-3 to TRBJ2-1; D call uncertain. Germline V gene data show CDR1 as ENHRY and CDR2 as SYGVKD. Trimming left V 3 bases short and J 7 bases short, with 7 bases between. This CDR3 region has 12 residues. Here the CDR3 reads CAISDTANEQFF. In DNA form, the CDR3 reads TGTGCCATCAGTGACACGGCAAATGAGCAGTTCTTC.

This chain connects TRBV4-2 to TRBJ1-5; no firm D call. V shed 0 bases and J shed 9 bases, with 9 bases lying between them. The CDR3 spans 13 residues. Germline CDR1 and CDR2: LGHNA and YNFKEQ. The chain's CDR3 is CASSQDVGRPQHF. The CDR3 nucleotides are TGTGCCAGCAGCCAAGACGTAGGGAGGCCCCAGCATTTT.

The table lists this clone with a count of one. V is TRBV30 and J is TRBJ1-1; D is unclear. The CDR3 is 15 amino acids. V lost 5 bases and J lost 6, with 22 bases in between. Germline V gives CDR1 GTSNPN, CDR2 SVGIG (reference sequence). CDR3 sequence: CAWGPLGLRLAEAFF. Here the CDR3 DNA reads TGTGCCTGGGGCCCCCTGGGTCTCCGACTGGCTGAAGCTTTCTTT.

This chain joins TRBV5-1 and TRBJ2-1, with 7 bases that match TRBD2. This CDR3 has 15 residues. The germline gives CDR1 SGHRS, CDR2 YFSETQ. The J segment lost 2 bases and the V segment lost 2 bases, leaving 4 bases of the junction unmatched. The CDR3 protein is CASSFEGRAYNEQFF. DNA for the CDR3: TGCGCCAGCAGCTTTGAGGGGAGGGCCTACAATGAGCAGTTCTTC.

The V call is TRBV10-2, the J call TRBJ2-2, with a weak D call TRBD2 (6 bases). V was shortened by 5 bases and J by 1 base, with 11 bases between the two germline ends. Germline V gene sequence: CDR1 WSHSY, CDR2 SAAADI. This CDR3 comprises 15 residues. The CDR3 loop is CASSPGLGNTGELFF. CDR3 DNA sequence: TGCGCCAGCAGTCCGGGACTCGGGAACACCGGGGAGCTGTTTTTT.

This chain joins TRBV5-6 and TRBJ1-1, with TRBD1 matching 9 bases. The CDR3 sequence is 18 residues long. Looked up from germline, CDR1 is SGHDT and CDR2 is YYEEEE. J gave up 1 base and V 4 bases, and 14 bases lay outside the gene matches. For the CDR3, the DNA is TGTGCCAGCAGCCAACTGGTGGGACAGGGCTTAAGGAACACTGAAGCTTTCTTT. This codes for CASSQLVGQGLRNTEAFF.

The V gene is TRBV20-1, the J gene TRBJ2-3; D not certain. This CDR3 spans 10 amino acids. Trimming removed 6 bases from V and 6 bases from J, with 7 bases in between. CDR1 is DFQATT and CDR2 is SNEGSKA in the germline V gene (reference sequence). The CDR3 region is CSASLDTQYF. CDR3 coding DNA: TGCAGTGCCAGTTTGGATACGCAGTATTTT.

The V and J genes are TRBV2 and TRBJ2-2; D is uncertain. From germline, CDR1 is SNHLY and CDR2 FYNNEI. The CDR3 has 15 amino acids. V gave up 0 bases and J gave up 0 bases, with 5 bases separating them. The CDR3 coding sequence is TGTGCCAGCAGTGAAGCGCGAACGAACACCGGGGAGCTGTTTTTT. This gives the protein CASSEARTNTGELFF.

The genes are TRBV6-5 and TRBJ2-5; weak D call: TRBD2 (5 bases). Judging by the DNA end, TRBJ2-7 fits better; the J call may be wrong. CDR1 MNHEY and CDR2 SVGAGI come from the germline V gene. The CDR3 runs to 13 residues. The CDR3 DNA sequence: TGTGCCAGCAGCTCTCCCGGGACCTACGAGCAGTACTTC. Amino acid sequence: CASSSPGTYEQYF.

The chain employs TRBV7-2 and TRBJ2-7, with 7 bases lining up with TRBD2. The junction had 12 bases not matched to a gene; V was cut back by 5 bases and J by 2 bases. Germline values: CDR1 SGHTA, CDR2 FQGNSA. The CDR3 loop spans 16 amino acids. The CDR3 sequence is CASSPRAGETPYEQYF. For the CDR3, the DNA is TGTGCCAGCAGCCCCCGGGCGGGGGAGACCCCCTACGAGCAGTACTTC.